This T cell receptor beta chain came from a study of blood T cell repertoires in COVID-19. Background on the study: Whether acute or convalescent, the COVID-19 samples came from the United States, Italy and Spain. T cells, B-cell-depleted T cells, or PBMCs provided the cDNA or gDNA that served as material.

Germline-derived CDR1 and CDR2 are SNHLY and FYNNEI. The germline V and J ends were trimmed by 3 bases and 5 bases, with 8 bases remaining between them. There are 14 residues in the CDR3. In the authors' methods: Amplification from reference gene primers served as the basis for estimated nucleated cell counts. The repertoire was sequenced with immunoSEQ multiplex PCR; TCRdb's copy has only in-frame clones and lacks some. V, J and clone size derive from that table, while D and trimming were established from the DNA sequence. This sample carries approximately 230,000 clones, approximately 89% of them seen once, and the ten largest clones take about 5.9%. There are a few counts of this clone.

The receptor was isolated from a woman aged 30 to 39 with COVID-19, enrolled during active disease. The sample consisted of peripheral blood. V usage is TRBV2 and J usage is TRBJ1-6, with D hard to call. CDR3 residues: CASSEAGNNSPLHF. The DNA of the CDR3 is TGTGCCAGCAGTGAGGCGGGGAATAATTCACCCCTCCACTTT.